These T cell receptor beta chains were read from a single sample in a study of spatial heterogeneity in lung cancer. MiXCR was run by TCRdb on the 5' RACE reads, yielding one entry per CDR3 protein. The sample shows about 53,000 distinct CDR3 sequences, around 7% of them seen only once. The starting material was PBMCs, obtained at surgery. Source of these receptors: a female donor with early-stage non-small cell lung cancer. Each CDR3 is given with its conserved first and last residue. D genes are given only for firm matches. Expanded clones get a size class; other rows say once, few or many, or leave the size out.

j_call,clone_size,v_call,cdr3_length,d_call,cdr3_aa,cdr3_nt
TRBJ2-5,many,TRBV7-2,13,NA,CASSLDIQETQYF,TGTGCCAGCAGCTTAGACATTCAAGAGACCCAGTACTTC
TRBJ2-6,few,TRBV14,16,NA,CASSLRYSSGANVLTF,TGTGCCAGCAGCCTCAGGTATTCCTCTGGGGCCAACGTCCTGACTTTC
TRBJ1-1,many,TRBV9,14,TRBD1,CASSLTGEGTEAFF,TGTGCCAGCAGCTTAACAGGGGAGGGCACTGAAGCTTTCTTT
TRBJ1-5,many,TRBV6-5,13,NA,CASRPYSNQPQHF,TGTGCCAGCAGGCCTTATAGCAATCAGCCCCAGCATTTT
TRBJ1-3,NA,TRBV4-1,15,NA,CASSQRGLSGNTIYF,TGCGCCAGCAGCCAACGTGGACTGTCTGGAAACACCATATATTTT
TRBJ2-1,many,TRBV20-1,15,TRBD1,CSARDDRGLYNEQFF,TGCAGTGCTAGAGATGACAGGGGCCTTTACAATGAGCAGTTCTTC
TRBJ1-2,NA,TRBV5-4,13,NA,CASSWDTNYGYTF,TGTGCCAGCAGCTGGGACACAAACTATGGCTACACCTTC
TRBJ2-1,NA,TRBV7-2,14,TRBD2,CASSFTSGEHPQFF,TGTGCCAGCAGCTTCACTAGCGGGGAGCACCCCCAGTTCTTC
TRBJ2-2,many,TRBV3-1,16,NA,CASSVGQGGSTGELFF,TGTGCCAGCAGCGTCGGACAGGGAGGGAGCACCGGGGAGCTGTTTTTT
TRBJ2-7,few,TRBV3-1,14,NA,CASSQNRRSYEQYF,TGTGCCAGCAGCCAAAATCGAAGGTCCTACGAGCAGTACTTC
TRBJ2-5,many,TRBV20-1,13,NA,CSAKATPGGPQYF,TGCAGTGCTAAGGCCACTCCAGGGGGGCCCCAGTACTTC
TRBJ1-2,many,TRBV11-2,10,NA,CASSSSSVTF,TGTGCCAGCAGCTCCTCGTCGGTTACCTTC
TRBJ1-5,many,TRBV29-1,12,TRBD1,CSFRQGDQPQHF,TGCAGCTTCAGACAGGGGGATCAGCCCCAGCATTTT
TRBJ1-2,many,TRBV7-2,13,NA,CASRLTGYHGYTF,TGTGCCAGCCGCTTAACAGGGTACCATGGCTACACCTTC